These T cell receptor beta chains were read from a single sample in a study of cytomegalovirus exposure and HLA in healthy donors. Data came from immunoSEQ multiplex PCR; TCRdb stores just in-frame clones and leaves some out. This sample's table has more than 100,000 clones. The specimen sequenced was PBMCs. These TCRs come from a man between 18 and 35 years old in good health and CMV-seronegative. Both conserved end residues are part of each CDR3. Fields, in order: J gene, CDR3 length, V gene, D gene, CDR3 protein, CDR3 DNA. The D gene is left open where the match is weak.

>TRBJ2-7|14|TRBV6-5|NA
CASSVMGSYYEQYF
TGTGCCAGCAGTGTAATGGGCTCGTACTACGAGCAGTACTTC
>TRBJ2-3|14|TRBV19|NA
CASSRGGFADTQYF
TGTGCCAGCAGTAGGGGCGGTTTCGCAGATACGCAGTATTTT
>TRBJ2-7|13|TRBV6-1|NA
CASRTGGNYEQYF
TGTGCCAGCAGGACAGGTGGAAACTACGAGCAGTACTTC
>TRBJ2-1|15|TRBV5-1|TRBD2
CASSSGLAGSNEQFF
TGCGCCAGCAGTTCCGGACTAGCGGGATCGAATGAGCAGTTCTTC
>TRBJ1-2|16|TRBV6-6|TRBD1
CASSRDRVIENYGYTF
TGTGCCAGCAGTCGGGACAGGGTTATTGAGAACTATGGCTACACCTTC
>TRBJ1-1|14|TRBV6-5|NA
CASRKSGAVTEAFF
TGTGCCAGCAGGAAATCAGGGGCGGTCACTGAAGCTTTCTTT
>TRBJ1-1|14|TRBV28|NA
CASSFTGIDTEAFF
TGTGCCAGCAGTTTCACAGGGATTGACACTGAAGCTTTCTTT
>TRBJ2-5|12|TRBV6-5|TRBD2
CAVTSGQETQYF
TGTGCCGTCACTAGCGGGCAAGAGACCCAGTACTTC
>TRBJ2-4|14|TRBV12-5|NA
CASGGGEAKNIQYF
TGTGCTAGTGGGGGAGGAGAAGCCAAAAACATTCAGTACTTC
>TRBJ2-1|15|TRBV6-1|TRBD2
CASTIRAGGSDEQFF
TGTGCCAGCACAATTAGAGCGGGAGGGTCGGATGAGCAGTTCTTC
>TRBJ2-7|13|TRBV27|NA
CASSTAFSYEQYF
TGTGCCAGCAGCACAGCTTTCTCCTACGAGCAGTACTTC
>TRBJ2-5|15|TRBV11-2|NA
CASSSLGGAQETQYF
TGTGCCAGCAGCTCCCTGGGCGGGGCGCAAGAGACCCAGTACTTC
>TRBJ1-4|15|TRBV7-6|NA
CASSTRPAPNEKLFF
TGTGCCAGCAGCACTAGGCCGGCCCCCAATGAAAAACTGTTTTTT
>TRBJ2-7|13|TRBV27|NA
CASSFQSTYEQYF
TGTGCCAGCAGTTTCCAATCCACCTACGAGCAGTACTTC
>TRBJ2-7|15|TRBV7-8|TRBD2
CASSSRRLADYEQYF
TGTGCCAGCAGCTCCCGTCGACTAGCGGACTACGAGCAGTACTTC
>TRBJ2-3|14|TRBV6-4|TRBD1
CASSEGQGADTQYF
TGTGCCAGCAGTGAGGGACAGGGGGCAGATACGCAGTATTTT
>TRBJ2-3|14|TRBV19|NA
CASSLEMSTDTQYF
TGTGCCAGTAGTCTCGAGATGAGCACAGATACGCAGTATTTT
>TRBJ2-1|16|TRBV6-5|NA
CASSYNSPSSYNEQFF
TGTGCCAGCAGTTATAACAGCCCCAGCTCCTACAATGAGCAGTTCTTC
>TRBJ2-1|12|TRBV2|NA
CASRTTGYEQFF
TGTGCCAGCAGAACTACAGGGTACGAGCAGTTCTTC